This T cell receptor (beta chain) is from a study of blood T cell repertoires in COVID-19 (dated by TCRdb to the early 2020s). About the investigation overall: The collaborator samples originated in the United States, Italy and Spain and spanned the acute and convalescent phases of COVID-19. The material from the prospective study consisted of cDNA or gDNA derived from T cells, B-cell-depleted T cells, or PBMCs. Deeply sampled blood TCRbeta repertoires from subjects exposed to, actively infected with, or recovered from COVID-19 were included in the dataset. The repertoires were made available in a free public database intended to serve as a resource for research on the immune response to SARS-CoV-2. Samples were obtained from the ongoing ImmuneRACE study (first 160 participants) and from over 1,000 subjects provided by 6 global collaborators. Sample metadata almost always included a de-identified subject ID, COVID-19 status, age in years and sex. Where available, HLA class I and class II types were taken from metadata supplied by the sample provider and were not determined by assay-based typing.

In the case of this clone: The antigen this receptor binds is unknown. The sample holds no much larger clone one base away, and base qualities are not on file.

The immunoSEQ Assay, a bias-controlled multiplex PCR, was used to amplify TCRbeta CDR3 regions from genomic DNA. Per the original workflow: Within the assay, amplification of reference gene primers was used to estimate how many nucleated cells each sample contained. To quantify the absolute abundance of each unique TCRbeta CDR3 rearrangement, sequence reads were collapsed and filtered. For each sample, productive Simpson clonality was calculated by taking the square root of Simpson's diversity index across productive rearrangements. TCRdb took this table from immuneACCESS and kept in-frame rearrangements with V and J called. Such tables lack part of the clones; where checked against another copy, unresolved V genes explain under half of the gap, and the rest is unexplained. That table is the source of V, J and clone size, and D and trimming were worked out from the DNA. This sample holds approximately 150,000 clones; almost 85% were observed only once. The ten largest clonotypes hold 2.5% to 3% of the sample.

In Seattle, one collaborating source enrolled patients while the infection was active and tracked those patients longitudinally over the course of disease. Whole blood was collected in K2EDTA tubes by collaborating institutions according to the institutions' own protocols. For TCRbeta analysis, collaborators shipped samples in one of three forms: frozen whole blood, isolated PBMCs, or DNA extracted from either of those sample types. What the study reported, not specific to this receptor: The quantity of clinical and demographic metadata differed by source and by participant and was supplied without curation.

The sample consisted of peripheral blood. This receptor was obtained from a woman older than 75 with COVID-19, enrolled during active disease.

Here the CDR3 is given as CASSVTGGYEQYF. The DNA sequence is given as TGTGCCAGCAGCGTTACAGGGGGTTACGAGCAGTACTTC. The V and J genes are TRBV9 and TRBJ2-7, and 8 junctional nucleotides match TRBD1. Unmatched junction bases come to 2, with V trimmed by 2 bases and J by 4 bases. Per the germline V gene, SGDLS is the CDR1 and YYNGEE is the CDR2. The CDR3 holds 13 amino acids from the cysteine to the phenylalanine. Only CDR3 DNA is held: 39 bases, read in frame from base 1.